This T cell receptor (beta chain) was retrieved from a study of PD-1 blockade in classical Hodgkin lymphoma. Overall study findings and caveats: Newly diagnosed patients were reported to exhibit reduced baseline TCR diversity relative to healthy donors.

Time point of the sample: cycle 4 day 1 (C4D1), after five to seven weeks of nivolumab. Following autologous stem cell transplantation, relapse occurred in every patient, and exposure to brentuximab vedotin varied. Researchers pulled CD8+ T cells out of thawed PBMCs using magnetic negative selection. Concerning this clone itself: Its antigen is not known.

The repertoire was sequenced with immunoSEQ multiplex PCR; TCRdb's copy has only in-frame clones and lacks some. Counted here are roughly 7,500 clones, 60% occurring once; the ten biggest clones make up roughly 10%. The sequence derives from a human donor with classical Hodgkin lymphoma. Sequences were derived from CD8+ T cells from blood, sampled before the fourth cycle of nivolumab.

CDR3 sequence: CASRTIMNTEAFF. In nucleotides, the CDR3 is TGTGCCAGCAGGACAATAATGAACACTGAAGCTTTCTTT. The J gene is TRBJ1-1, the V gene TRBV27; no definite D call. Between the trimmed V and J ends, which lost 6 bases and 0 bases, there was a span of 8 bases. Germline CDR1 and CDR2: MNHEY and SMNVEV (reference sequence). The CDR3 sequence is 13 residues long.